Listed below are T cell receptor beta chains from one sample, sequenced in a study of tumor-infiltrating lymphocytes in primary liver carcinoma. From the multiplex PCR reads, TCRdb called clonotypes with MiXCR, one entry per CDR3 protein. The table shows 150,000 to 200,000 distinct CDR3 sequences, with around four fifths occurring only once. The sample was tumor tissue from primary liver carcinoma. The receptors stem from a man aged 40-49 years with primary liver carcinoma and hepatitis B virus infection. Each CDR3 is given with its conserved first and last residue. Fields, in order: D gene, clone size, V gene, J gene, CDR3 protein, CDR3 DNA. A D gene is named only where the DNA matches it firmly. Clone size is shown for a subset of rows, as once, few, many or a class of expanded clone.

-,once,TRBV11-2,TRBJ2-3,CASGSQGRADTQYF,TGTGCCAGCGGCTCCCAGGGCCGGGCAGACACGCAGTATTTT
-,-,TRBV11-2,TRBJ1-3,CAISVSHTRAPGNTIYF,TGTGCCATCAGCGTCTCCCATACCCGTGCCCCTGGAAACACCATATATTTT
-,-,TRBV11-1,TRBJ2-3,CASSSGGSSVGARTDTPYF,TGTGCCAGTAGCTCTGGGGGAAGCTCAGTTGGAGCCCGCACAGATACGCCGTATTTT
-,-,TRBV4-2,TRBJ1-2,CASSALHGKYGYTF,TGTGCCAGCAGCGCCCTACATGGGAAGTATGGCTACACCTTC
TRBD2,-,TRBV6-5,TRBJ2-3,CATNPELAGTDTQYF,TGTGCCACCAACCCAGAGCTAGCGGGAACAGATACGCAGTATTTT
-,-,TRBV12-3/TRBV12-4,TRBJ1-4,CASSLAETEKLFF,TGTGCCAGCAGTTTAGCTGAGACTGAGAAACTATTTTTT
-,-,TRBV11-2,TRBJ1-5,CASSLKGGPANHPQHF,TGTGCCAGCAGCCTAAAAGGGGGACCGGCGAATCATCCCCAGCATTTT
-,-,TRBV5-5,TRBJ1-2,CTSSAGSLNYGYTF,TGTACCAGCAGCGCTGGGTCACTTAACTATGGCTACACCTTC
TRBD2,-,TRBV14,TRBJ2-1,CANSFSGEYEQFF,TGTGCCAACAGCTTTAGCGGGGAGTATGAGCAGTTCTTC
-,-,TRBV29-1,TRBJ2-2,CSVSTNAGELFF,TGCAGCGTTTCAACGAACGCCGGGGAACTGTTTTTT
-,-,TRBV29-1,TRBJ2-2,CSVAGLGTWELFF,TGCAGCGTTGCCGGTTTGGGCACCTGGGAGCTGTTTTTT
-,-,TRBV6-2/TRBV6-3,TRBJ1-1,CASSQVQKAEALF,TGTGCCAGCAGCCAAGTACAAAAGGCGGAGGCTTTATTT
-,once,TRBV11-2,TRBJ1-4,CASSLGVGINKKLFF,TGTGCTAGCAGCTTAGGAGTAGGGATTAATAAAAAACTGTTTTTT
TRBD2,-,TRBV12-3/TRBV12-4,TRBJ2-5,CTSSSSGRHETQYF,TGTACCAGCAGTTCTAGCGGGAGACATGAGACCCAGTACTTC
-,-,TRBV27,TRBJ1-6,CASSLWGRELNSPLHF,TGTGCCAGCAGTTTATGGGGCAGGGAATTGAATTCACCCCTCCACTTT
TRBD2,-,TRBV11-1,TRBJ2-1,CASSSIGRGDNEQFF,TGTGCGAGCAGCTCGATCGGGCGGGGGGACAATGAGCAGTTCTTC
-,-,TRBV6-1,TRBJ1-3,CASGPGTTYGNTIYF,TGTGCCAGCGGACCAGGGACGACTTATGGAAACACCATATATTTT
-,-,TRBV12-3/TRBV12-4,TRBJ1-4,CASGLSGTWFEKLFF,TGTGCCAGCGGTCTGTCCGGGACATGGTTTGAAAAACTGTTTTTT
TRBD2,-,TRBV7-9,TRBJ2-1,CTSSLALAGSYNEQFF,TGTACCAGCAGCTTAGCATTAGCGGGTTCCTACAATGAGCAGTTCTTC
TRBD1,-,TRBV5-4,TRBJ1-2,CASRGTGGFDYGYTF,TGTGCCAGTAGGGGGACAGGGGGGTTCGACTATGGCTACACCTTC
TRBD1,-,TRBV12-3/TRBV12-4,TRBJ1-6,CASSLGQCNSPHHF,TGTGCCAGCAGTTTGGGACAGTGTAATTCACCCCACCACTTT
-,-,TRBV12-3/TRBV12-4,TRBJ2-2,CASSLVLGLGGELFF,TGTGCCAGTAGTTTAGTTCTGGGGCTCGGTGGGGAGCTGTTTTTT
TRBD2,once,TRBV4-1,TRBJ2-7,CANSPSGLAGGAPLYEQYF,TGCGCCAACAGCCCGTCGGGACTAGCGGGAGGTGCTCCTCTCTATGAGCAGTACTTC
-,-,TRBV11-3,TRBJ2-1,CASSIGRQDTRESYNEQFF,TGTGCCAGCAGCATAGGGCGGCAGGATACTCGGGAGTCCTACAATGAGCAATTCTTC
-,few,TRBV10-2,TRBJ2-3,CASRVGLPRNTDTQYF,TGCGCCAGTAGAGTTGGACTCCCGAGAAACACAGATACGCAGTATTTT
-,-,TRBV10-3,TRBJ1-5,CAISVSEYQPQHF,TGTGCCATCAGTGTTTCAGAGTATCAGCCCCAGCATTTT
-,-,TRBV6-5,TRBJ2-7,CASRRLGSYEQYF,TGTGCCAGCCGTAGACTAGGCTCCTACGAGCAATACTTC
TRBD1,-,TRBV11-1,TRBJ2-7,CDSRGMRSYEQYF,TGTGACAGCAGGGGGATGCGTTCCTACGAGCAGTACTTC
-,-,TRBV4-3,TRBJ2-5,CASSLAHEETQYF,TGCGCCAGCAGCCTAGCGCATGAAGAGACCCAATACTTC
-,-,TRBV4-1,TRBJ1-5,CASSQGRRPNQSQHF,TGCGCCAGCAGCCAAGGGCGGAGGCCTAATCAGTCCCAGCATTTT
-,few,TRBV7-9,TRBJ1-1,CAITGRPNTEAFF,TGTGCCATCACCGGCAGACCGAACACTGAAGCTTTCTTT
-,-,TRBV6-2/TRBV6-3,TRBJ1-5,CASSHTLRTFAPNQPQHF,TGTGCAAGCAGTCACACCCTTCGGACCTTCGCCCCGAATCAGCCCCAGCATTTT
-,-,TRBV19,TRBJ2-1,CASSLADSAGHERFF,TGTGCTAGTAGTCTGGCCGACTCGGCGGGGCATGAGCGGTTCTTC
TRBD1,-,TRBV6-5,TRBJ2-3,CASRGTGVRTDTQYF,TGTGCTAGCAGGGGAACAGGGGTACGAACAGATACGCAGTATTTT
-,few,TRBV5-1,TRBJ1-2,CASSASNYDYTF,TGCGCCAGCAGCGCATCTAACTATGACTACACCTTC
-,few,TRBV5-1,TRBJ2-2,CASSLVPGLTNTGELFF,TGCGCCAGCAGCTTGGTGCCGGGATTGACGAACACCGGGGAGCTGTTTTTT
-,once,TRBV11-3,TRBJ2-1,CVINLGVSNSEQFF,TGTGTCATCAACTTAGGCGTCTCGAACAGTGAGCAGTTCTTC
-,-,TRBV11-1,TRBJ2-3,CAGSSGGSSVGARTDTHYF,TGTGCCGGCAGCTCTGGGGGAAGCTCTGTTGGAGCCCGTACAGATACGCATTATTTT
-,-,TRBV5-5,TRBJ2-5,CASSLGLIGTEYQETEYF,TGTGCCAGCAGCCTGGGGTTGATCGGGACGGAGTACCAAGAGACTGAGTACTTC
TRBD2,-,TRBV11-2,TRBJ2-7,CASSIEGTSGRASYEQYF,TGTGCCAGCAGCATTGAAGGGACTAGCGGGAGGGCTTCCTACGAGCAGTACTTC
-,-,TRBV11-2,TRBJ2-1,CASSLVGLSSSYNEQSF,TGTGCCAGCAGCTTAGTCGGTCTTTCGAGTTCCTACAATGAGCAATCCTTC
-,-,TRBV10-2,TRBJ2-7,CASSTEGHEHYF,TGCGCCAGCAGTACAGAGGGACACGAGCACTACTTC
-,once,TRBV29-1,TRBJ1-2,CNIGAPTGTQVANYDYTF,TGCAACATTGGGGCACCAACAGGAACTCAAGTGGCTAACTATGACTACACCTTC
TRBD2,-,TRBV5-1,TRBJ2-7,CASSTGGVSTYEQYF,TGCGCCAGCAGCACGGGGGGTGTCTCTACCTACGAGCAGTACTTC
TRBD2,-,TRBV6-1,TRBJ2-7,CASNEGAGGGNVNEQYF,TGTGCCAGCAATGAAGGGGCCGGCGGGGGTAACGTGAATGAGCAGTACTTC
TRBD2,-,TRBV4-2,TRBJ2-7,CASSLNSPSSGRKHEQYF,TGTGCCAGCAGCCTAAACTCCCCGAGTAGCGGGAGGAAACACGAGCAATACTTC
TRBD2,-,TRBV10-2,TRBJ2-3,CASSHTSGRSYF,TGCGCCAGCAGCCACACTAGCGGGAGAAGCTATTTT
-,many,TRBV10-2,TRBJ2-7,CASSGALYYEQYF,TGCGCCAGCAGTGGGGCACTCTACTACGAGCAGTACTTC
-,-,TRBV11-1,TRBJ2-3,CASSSGGSSVGARTDTQCF,TGTGCCAGCAGTTCTGGGGGAAGCTCTGTTGGAGCCCGCACAGATACGCAATGTTTT
TRBD1,-,TRBV12-3/TRBV12-4,TRBJ2-7,CVSKPGQGISYEQYF,TGTGTCAGCAAACCTGGACAGGGGATCTCCTACGAGCAGTACTTC
TRBD2,-,TRBV29-1,TRBJ2-1,CSVGLAGGFYNRQFF,TGCAGCGTTGGACTAGCGGGAGGGTTCTACAATCGGCAATTCTTC
-,-,TRBV29-1,TRBJ2-7,CSALFGAGQYF,TGCAGCGCCCTCTTCGGGGCCGGGCAGTATTTC
TRBD2,-,TRBV6-1,TRBJ2-1,CASRLAGIYVQFF,TGTGCCAGTCGACTAGCGGGAATCTATGTCCAGTTCTTC
TRBD2,many,TRBV12-3/TRBV12-4,TRBJ2-5,CASSLSGGRNEETQYF,TGTGCCAGCAGTTTATCAGGCGGGAGAAACGAAGAGACCCAGTACTTC